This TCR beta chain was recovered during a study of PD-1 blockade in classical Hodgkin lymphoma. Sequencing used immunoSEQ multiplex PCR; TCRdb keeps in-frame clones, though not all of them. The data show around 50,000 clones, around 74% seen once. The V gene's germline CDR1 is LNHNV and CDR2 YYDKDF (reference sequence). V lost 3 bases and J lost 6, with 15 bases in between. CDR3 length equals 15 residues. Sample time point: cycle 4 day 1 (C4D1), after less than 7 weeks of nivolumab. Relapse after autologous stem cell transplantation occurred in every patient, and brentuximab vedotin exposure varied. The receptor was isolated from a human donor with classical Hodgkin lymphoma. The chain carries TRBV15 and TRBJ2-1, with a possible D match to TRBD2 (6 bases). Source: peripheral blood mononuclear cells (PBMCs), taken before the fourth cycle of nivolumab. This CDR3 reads CATSRGGKTTNEQFF. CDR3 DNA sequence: TGTGCCACCAGCAGGGGCGGGAAAACGACCAATGAGCAGTTCTTC.